These 19 T cell receptor beta chains were all obtained from the same sample, sequenced in a study of vaccination and CD4 T cells after COVID-19. Sequencing of DNA taken from cultured CD4+ T cells relied on the Oncomine TCR Beta short-read assay. Using its own MiXCR run on the PCR reads, TCRdb lists one record per CDR3 protein. The repertoire holds about 22,000 distinct CDR3 sequences, around two fifths seen once, with 25% to 30% in the top ten. Their recognized antigens are unknown. Stated time point: late sampling 161 to 241 days after vaccination in a few convalescent patients. The treatment was: roughly ten-day PBMC culture with coronavirus spike peptide pools or control peptides (ViraFEST assay). The sample in question was CD4+ T cells from blood, cultured in vitro, obtained about 7 months after SARS-CoV-2 vaccination. These receptor sequences come from a human donor who had recovered from COVID-19.

This clonotype came up a few times. This chain uses TRBV2 with TRBJ2-1; TRBD1 aligns across 9 bases. Germline V lookup: CDR1 SNHLY, CDR2 FYNNEI. CDR3 length: 15 residues. The trim removed 4 bases at V and 9 bases at J, leaving 10 bases unmatched. In nucleotides, the CDR3 is TGTGCCAGCAGTGGGGACAGGGTTAGTGGTAGTGAGCAGTTCTTC. This encodes CASSGDRVSGSEQFF.

The chain employs TRBV5-1 and TRBJ2-6; 9 bases map to TRBD2. The CDR3 spans 15 residues. Germline CDR1 reads SGHRS; CDR2 reads YFSETQ. The junction had 9 bases not matched to a gene; V was cut back by 10 bases and J by 4 bases. CDR3 bases: TGCGCCGGCGGGGGGGAAGGTTCCGGGGCCAACGTCCTGACTTTC. Protein product: CAGGGEGSGANVLTF.

This clonotype showed up just a few times. CDR3 DNA sequence: TGTGCCAGCAGTGATCGAGGGACAGGGAGCCCTGAGACCCAGTACTTC. Its protein is CASSDRGTGSPETQYF. J is TRBJ2-5 and V is TRBV6-1; TRBD1 matches at 9 bases. The J segment lost 5 bases and the V segment lost 3 bases, leaving 10 bases of the junction unmatched. The CDR3 is made up of 16 amino acids. Germline V gene data show CDR1 as MNHNS and CDR2 as SASEGT.

This clonotype was recorded a few times. V gene TRBV11-2 combines with J gene TRBJ2-7; D possibly corresponds to TRBD2 (5 bases). Germline V lookup: CDR1 SGHAT, CDR2 FQNNGV. Trimming left V 5 bases short and J 1 base short, with 12 bases between. The CDR3 runs to 14 residues. This CDR3 is CASSGGVRSYEQYF. The DNA of the CDR3 is TGTGCCAGCAGCGGAGGTGTGAGGTCCTACGAGCAGTACTTC.

This clonotype was observed a few times. The chain has TRBV6-5 and TRBJ1-2; D is undetermined. V lost 3 bases to trimming and J lost 5 bases, with 10 bases between them. This CDR3 contains 13 residues. The germline V gene has CDR1 MNHEY and CDR2 SVGAGI. The CDR3 DNA follows: TGTGCCAGCAGTTATCGTCCTAGGTATGGCTACACCTTC. Translation: CASSYRPRYGYTF.

By proportion, this clonotype is medium-sized. The chain employs TRBV7-6 and TRBJ1-6; maybe TRBD1 (5 bases). The CDR3 length is 15 residues. V was trimmed by 3 bases and J by 3 bases, leaving 9 bases between them. Germline V CDR1 and CDR2: SGHVS, FNYEAQ. The DNA for the CDR3 is TGTGCCAGCAGCTTGGGGGGACTCTATAATTCACCCCTCCACTTT. Translating it yields CASSLGGLYNSPLHF.

This chain links TRBV5-8 with TRBJ1-5; TRBD1 agrees at 9 bases. CDR3 length: 17 residues. Trimming cost V 4 bases and J 1 base; bases outside gene matches: 9. Per the germline V gene, CDR1 is SGHTS and CDR2 is YDEGEE. The CDR3 DNA sequence: TGTGCCAGCAGCCTATATACAGGGGGCGGAAGCAATCAGCCCCAGCATTTT. Residues: CASSLYTGGGSNQPQHF.

The V and J genes are TRBV15 and TRBJ1-5; D unresolved. Germline V CDR1 and CDR2: LNHNV, YYDKDF (reference sequence). The V end was cut by 0 bases, the J end by 2 bases, with 8 bases between. This CDR3 is built from 15 residues. The CDR3 coding sequence is TGTGCCACCAGCAGAGATCCCTGGGGCAATCAGCCCCAGCATTTT. Translating it yields CATSRDPWGNQPQHF.

This clonotype was detected only a few times. The V gene is TRBV20-1, the J gene TRBJ2-1, with D unclear. CDR1 is DFQATT and CDR2 is SNEGSKA in the germline V gene (reference sequence). Trimming removed 1 base at V and 1 base at J, with 8 bases between. CDR3 size: 14 residues. CDR3 in amino acids: CSARGARSYNEQFF. CDR3 nucleotide sequence: TGCAGTGCTAGAGGGGCGAGATCCTACAATGAGCAGTTCTTC.

J is TRBJ2-2 and V is TRBV7-6; maybe TRBD2 (5 bases). CDR1 and CDR2 from the germline V gene are SGHVS and FNYEAQ. V lost 1 base and J lost 4, with 13 bases in between. The CDR3 loop spans 16 amino acids. CDR3 loop: CASSLEDSVFTGELFF. In DNA form, the CDR3 reads TGTGCCAGCAGCTTAGAGGACTCGGTCTTCACCGGGGAGCTGTTTTTT.

This chain joins TRBV6-1 and TRBJ2-3; 11 bases align to TRBD2. The J segment lost 4 bases and the V segment lost 11 bases, leaving 8 bases of the junction unmatched. CDR1 MNHNS and CDR2 SASEGT come from the germline V gene. The CDR3 is made up of 14 amino acids. The CDR3 DNA reads TGTGCCGGCCGTGGGACTAGCGGCCCAGATACGCAGTATTTT. It is translated as CAGRGTSGPDTQYF.

The chain carries TRBV20-1 and TRBJ2-3; TRBD1 agrees at 8 bases. The CDR3 spans 17 residues. Per germline, CDR1 DFQATT and CDR2 SNEGSKA (reference sequence). V was pared by 5 bases and J by 0 bases, with 13 bases of the junction left unmatched. CDR3 sequence (DNA): TGCAGTGCTTTTCCACCCCCGGGACAGGCTAGCACAGATACGCAGTATTTT. Translation gives CSAFPPPGQASTDTQYF.

This clonotype has only a few counts. The chain carries TRBV20-1 and TRBJ2-5; 11 nucleotides match TRBD2. J was trimmed by 5 bases and V by 0 bases; bases with no gene match: 5. The germline gives CDR1 DFQATT, CDR2 SNEGSKA (reference sequence). This CDR3 is built from 15 residues. DNA of the CDR3: TGCAGTGCTAGAGAGAAGACTAGCGGGACGGAGACCCAGTACTTC. Residues: CSAREKTSGTETQYF.

This clonotype occurred a few times. V usage is TRBV25-1 and J usage is TRBJ2-3, with D possibly TRBD2 on 6 matching bases. CDR1 MGHDK and CDR2 SYGVNS come from the germline V gene. V lost 7 bases, J lost 3 bases, and 8 bases lay in between. This CDR3 has 12 residues. CDR3 in DNA: TGTGCCAGCAACCGGGGGACAGATACGCAGTATTTT. Translated, it gives CASNRGTDTQYF.

This clonotype was seen a handful of times. This chain connects TRBV20-1 to TRBJ1-5; D is unresolved. This CDR3 is 13 amino acids long. The germline V gene encodes CDR1 DFQATT and CDR2 SNEGSKA (reference sequence). Trimming took 1 base from V and 5 from J, leaving 9 bases between them. The CDR3 nucleotides are TGCAGTGCTAGAGGAAGTTCGGATCAGCCCCAGCATTTT. This translates into CSARGSSDQPQHF.

This clonotype has more than one count but fewer than ten. The chain uses TRBV20-1 and TRBJ1-2; TRBD1 aligns across 7 bases. CDR3 size: 17 residues. The germline CDR1 and CDR2 sequences are DFQATT and SNEGSKA (reference sequence). V lost 5 bases to trimming and J lost 3 bases; unmatched junction nucleotides: 18. This CDR3 reads CSADAGTAYSEDYGYTF. The CDR3 nucleotides are TGCAGTGCTGACGCCGGGACAGCCTACTCGGAAGACTATGGCTACACCTTC.

The chain combines TRBV20-1 with TRBJ2-2; 14 bases fit TRBD2. V shed 0 bases, J shed 3 bases, and the junction held 9 bases outside the gene matches. CDR1 and CDR2 (germline): DFQATT, SNEGSKA (reference sequence). The CDR3 loop spans 19 amino acids. The CDR3 spells CSARDQDGLAGGHTGELFF. CDR3 sequence (DNA): TGCAGTGCTAGAGATCAGGACGGACTAGCGGGGGGACACACCGGGGAGCTGTTTTTT.

The rearrangement links TRBV27 to TRBJ1-3; D perhaps matches TRBD1 (5 bases). V shed 6 bases and J shed 9 bases, with 15 bases lying between them. Germline lookup yields CDR1 MNHEY and CDR2 SMNVEV (reference sequence). The CDR3 is 13 residues long. CDR3 sequence: CASSPATGVTIYF. The CDR3 nucleotides read TGTGCCAGCAGCCCAGCTACGGGGGTCACCATATATTTT.

The rearrangement uses TRBV7-3 and TRBJ2-3; the match to TRBD2 covers 14 bases. Germline CDR1 reads SGHTA; CDR2 reads FQGTGA. The V gene end was trimmed by 2 bases and the J gene end by 3 bases; junction bases not matched to a gene: 4. The CDR3 totals 17 residues. The CDR3 nucleotides read TGTGCCAGCAGCTTATCCCGACTAGCGGGAGGGACAGATACGCAGTATTTT. Translated: CASSLSRLAGGTDTQYF.